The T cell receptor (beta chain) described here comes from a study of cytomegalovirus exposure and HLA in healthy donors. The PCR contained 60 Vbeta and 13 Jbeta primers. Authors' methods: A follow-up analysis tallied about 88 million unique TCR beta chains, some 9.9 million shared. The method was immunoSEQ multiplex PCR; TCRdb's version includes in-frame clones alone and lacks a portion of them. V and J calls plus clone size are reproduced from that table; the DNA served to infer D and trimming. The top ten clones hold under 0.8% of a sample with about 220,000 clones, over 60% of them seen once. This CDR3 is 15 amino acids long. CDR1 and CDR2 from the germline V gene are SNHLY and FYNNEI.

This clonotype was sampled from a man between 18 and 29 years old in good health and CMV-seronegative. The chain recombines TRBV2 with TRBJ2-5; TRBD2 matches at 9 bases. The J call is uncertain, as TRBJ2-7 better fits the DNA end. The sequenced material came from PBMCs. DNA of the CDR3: TGTGCCAGCAGTGTAGCGGGAGTGTCGTCCTACGAGCAGTACTTC. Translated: CASSVAGVSSYEQYF.